This TCR beta chain was sequenced during a study of cytomegalovirus exposure and HLA in healthy donors. This CDR3 comprises 13 residues. The germline CDR1 and CDR2 sequences are MNHEY and SVGAGI. Trimming pared 6 bases from V and 3 bases from J, leaving 11 bases between. Both 60 Vbeta primers and 13 Jbeta primers went into the PCR. Sequencing used immunoSEQ multiplex PCR; TCRdb keeps in-frame clones, though not all of them. The sample comprises about 93,000 clones, around 80% of which are singletons, and 7.3% rests with the top ten. The study, taken as a whole, reports: It has been reported that TCR beta sequences accurately predicted the HLA-A and HLA-B alleles of most subjects. Presence/absence analyses rested on an assumption that sequencing depth was roughly uniform across donors. An ancestry cluster, one associated with Asian ancestry, reportedly showed fewer N-insertions than the approximately 700-donor mean in a later analysis.

This clone has a handful of counts. Its antigen is unidentified. The genes are TRBV6-5 and TRBJ1-1; no definite D call. This receptor was taken from a man aged 25-45 years in good health and CMV-seronegative. Source material: PBMCs. DNA of the CDR3: TGTGCCAGCAGCTCGCCAGGTCACACTGAAGCTTTCTTT. Translated: CASSSPGHTEAFF.